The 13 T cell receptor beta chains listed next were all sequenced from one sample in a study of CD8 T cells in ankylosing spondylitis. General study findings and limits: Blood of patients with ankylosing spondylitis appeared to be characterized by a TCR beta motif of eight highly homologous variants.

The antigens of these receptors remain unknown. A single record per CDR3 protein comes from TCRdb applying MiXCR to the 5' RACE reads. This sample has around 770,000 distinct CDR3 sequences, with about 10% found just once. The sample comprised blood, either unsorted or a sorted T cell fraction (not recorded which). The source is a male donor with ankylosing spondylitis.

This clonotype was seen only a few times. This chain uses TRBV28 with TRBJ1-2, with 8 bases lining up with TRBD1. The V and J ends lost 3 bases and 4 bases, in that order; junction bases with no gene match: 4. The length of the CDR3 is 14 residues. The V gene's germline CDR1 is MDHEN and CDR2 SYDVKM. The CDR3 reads CASSFVDRGYGYTF. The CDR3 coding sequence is TGTGCCAGCAGTTTTGTAGACAGGGGCTATGGCTACACCTTC.

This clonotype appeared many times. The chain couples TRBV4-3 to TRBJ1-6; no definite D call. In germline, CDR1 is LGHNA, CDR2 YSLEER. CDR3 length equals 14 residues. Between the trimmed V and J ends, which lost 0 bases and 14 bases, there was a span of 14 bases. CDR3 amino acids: CASSQEGLNSALHF. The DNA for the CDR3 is TGCGCCAGCAGCCAAGAGGGCCTCAATTCGGCCCTCCACTTT.

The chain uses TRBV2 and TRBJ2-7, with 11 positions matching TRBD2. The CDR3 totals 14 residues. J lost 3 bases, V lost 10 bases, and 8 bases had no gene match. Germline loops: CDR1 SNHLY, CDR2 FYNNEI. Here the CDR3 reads CAIPRTSGSYEQYF. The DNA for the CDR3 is TGTGCCATCCCCAGAACTAGCGGGAGCTACGAGCAGTACTTC. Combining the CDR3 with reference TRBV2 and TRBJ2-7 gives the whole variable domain EPEVTQTPSHQVTQMGQEVILRCVPISNHLYFYWYRQILGQKVEFLVSFYNNEISEKSEIFDDQFSVERPDGSNFTLKIRSTKLEDSAMYFCAIPRTSGSYEQYFGPGTRLTVT.

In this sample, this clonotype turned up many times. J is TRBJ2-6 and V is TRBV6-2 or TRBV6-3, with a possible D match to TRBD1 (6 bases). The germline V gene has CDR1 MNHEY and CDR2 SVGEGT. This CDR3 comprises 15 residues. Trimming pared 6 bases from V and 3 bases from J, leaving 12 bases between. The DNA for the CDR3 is TGTGCCAGCAGATCTACAGGGATTGGGGCCAACGTCCTGACTTTC. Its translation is CASRSTGIGANVLTF.

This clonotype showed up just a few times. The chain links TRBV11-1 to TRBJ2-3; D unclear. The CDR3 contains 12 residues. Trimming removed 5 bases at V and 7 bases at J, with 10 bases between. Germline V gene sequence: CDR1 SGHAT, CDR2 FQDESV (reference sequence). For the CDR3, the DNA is TGTGCCAGCAGCCCGGTGGGGAATACGCAGTATTTT. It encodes CASSPVGNTQYF.

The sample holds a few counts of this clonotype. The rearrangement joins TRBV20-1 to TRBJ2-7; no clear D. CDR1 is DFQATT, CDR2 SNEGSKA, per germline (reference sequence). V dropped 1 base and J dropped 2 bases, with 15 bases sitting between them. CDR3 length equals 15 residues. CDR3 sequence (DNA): TGCAGTGCTAGAGCCCGACCGCTGTTGGCCTACGAGCAGTACTTC. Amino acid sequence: CSARARPLLAYEQYF.

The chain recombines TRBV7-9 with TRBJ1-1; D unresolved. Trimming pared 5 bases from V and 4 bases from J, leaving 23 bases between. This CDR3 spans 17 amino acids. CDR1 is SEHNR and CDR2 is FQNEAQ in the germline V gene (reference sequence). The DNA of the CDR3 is TGTGCCAGCAGCCGTCCGGGGTGGGAACTACAGTCCACTGAAGCTTTCTTT. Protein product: CASSRPGWELQSTEAFF. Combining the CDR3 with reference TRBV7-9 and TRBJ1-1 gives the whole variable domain DTGVSQNPRHKITKRGQNVTFRCDPISEHNRLYWYRQTLGQGPEFLTYFQNEAQLEKSRLLSDRFSAERPKGSFSTLEIQRTEQGDSAMYLCASSRPGWELQSTEAFFGQGTRLTVV.

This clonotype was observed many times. Here the CDR3 DNA reads TGTGCCATCAGTGAGTCGAAGTCCCTGGGGGGAGGCTACACCTTC. Its protein is CAISESKSLGGGYTF. This rearrangement joins TRBV10-3 to TRBJ1-2; D is possibly TRBD1 (5 bases). The V gene lost 0 bases and the J gene lost 8 bases, with 16 bases spanning the gap. The germline V gene has CDR1 ENHRY and CDR2 SYGVKD. This CDR3 spans 15 amino acids.

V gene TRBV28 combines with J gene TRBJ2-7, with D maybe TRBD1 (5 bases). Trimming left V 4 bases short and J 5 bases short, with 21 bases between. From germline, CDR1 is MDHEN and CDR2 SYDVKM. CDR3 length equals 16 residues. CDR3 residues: CASSSPAGPRADEQYF. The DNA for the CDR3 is TGTGCCAGCAGTTCCCCTGCCGGGCCCAGGGCCGACGAGCAGTACTTC.

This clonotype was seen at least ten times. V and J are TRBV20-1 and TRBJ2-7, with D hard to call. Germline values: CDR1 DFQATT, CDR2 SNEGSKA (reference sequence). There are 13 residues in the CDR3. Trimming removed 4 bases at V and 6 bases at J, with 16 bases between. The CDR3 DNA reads TGCAGTGCTACAGACGGGCCCGAACGCGAGCAGTACTTC. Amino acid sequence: CSATDGPEREQYF.

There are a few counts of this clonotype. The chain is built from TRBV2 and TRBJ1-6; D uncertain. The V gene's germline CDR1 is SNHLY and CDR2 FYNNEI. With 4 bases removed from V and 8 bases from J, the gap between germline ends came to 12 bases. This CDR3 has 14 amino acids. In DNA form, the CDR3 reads TGTGCCAGCAGTGCAGGCCGCGGGGATTCACCCCTCCACTTT. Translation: CASSAGRGDSPLHF. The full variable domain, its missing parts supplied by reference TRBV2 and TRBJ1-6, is EPEVTQTPSHQVTQMGQEVILRCVPISNHLYFYWYRQILGQKVEFLVSFYNNEISEKSEIFDDQFSVERPDGSNFTLKIRSTKLEDSAMYFCASSAGRGDSPLHFGNGTRLTVT.

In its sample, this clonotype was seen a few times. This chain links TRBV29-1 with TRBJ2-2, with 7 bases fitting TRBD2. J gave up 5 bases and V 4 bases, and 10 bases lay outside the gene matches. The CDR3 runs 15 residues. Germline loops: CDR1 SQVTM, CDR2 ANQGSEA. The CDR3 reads CSVGGRGVGTGELFF. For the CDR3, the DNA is TGCAGCGTTGGAGGGAGGGGCGTGGGGACCGGGGAGCTGTTTTTT.

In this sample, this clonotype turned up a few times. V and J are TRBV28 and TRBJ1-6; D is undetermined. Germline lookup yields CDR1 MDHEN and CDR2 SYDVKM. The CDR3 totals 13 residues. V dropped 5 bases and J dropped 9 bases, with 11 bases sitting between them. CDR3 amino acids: CASSVTAASPLHF. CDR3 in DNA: TGTGCCAGCAGTGTCACGGCAGCTTCACCCCTCCACTTT.